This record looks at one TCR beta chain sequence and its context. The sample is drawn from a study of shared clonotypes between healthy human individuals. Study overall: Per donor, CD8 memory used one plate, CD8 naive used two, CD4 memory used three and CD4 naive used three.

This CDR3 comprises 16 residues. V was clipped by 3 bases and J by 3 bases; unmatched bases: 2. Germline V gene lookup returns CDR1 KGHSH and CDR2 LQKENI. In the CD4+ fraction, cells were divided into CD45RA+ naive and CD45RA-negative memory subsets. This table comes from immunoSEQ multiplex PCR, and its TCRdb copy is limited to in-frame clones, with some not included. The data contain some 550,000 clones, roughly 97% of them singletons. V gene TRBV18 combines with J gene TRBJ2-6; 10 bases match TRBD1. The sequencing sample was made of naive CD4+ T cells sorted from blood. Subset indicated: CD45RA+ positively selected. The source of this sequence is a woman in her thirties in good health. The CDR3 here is CASSPTGGSGANVLTF. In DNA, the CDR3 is TGTGCCAGCTCACCGACAGGGGGCAGTGGGGCCAACGTCCTGACTTTC.